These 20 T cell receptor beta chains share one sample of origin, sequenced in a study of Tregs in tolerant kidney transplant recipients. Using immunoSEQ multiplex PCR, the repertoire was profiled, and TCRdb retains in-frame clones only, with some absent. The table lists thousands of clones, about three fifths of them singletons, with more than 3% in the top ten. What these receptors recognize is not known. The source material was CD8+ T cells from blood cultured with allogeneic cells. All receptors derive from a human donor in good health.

In DNA form, the CDR3 reads TGTGCCTGGAGCTTCGAGGATGGGGGCTCCTCCTTCACAGATACGCAGTATTTT. Translation: CAWSFEDGGSSFTDTQYF. V usage is TRBV30 and J usage is TRBJ2-3; D perhaps matches TRBD1 (6 bases). This CDR3 contains 18 residues. Germline V gene sequence: CDR1 GTSNPN, CDR2 SVGIG (reference sequence). Trimming removed 3 bases from V and 2 bases from J, with 24 bases in between.

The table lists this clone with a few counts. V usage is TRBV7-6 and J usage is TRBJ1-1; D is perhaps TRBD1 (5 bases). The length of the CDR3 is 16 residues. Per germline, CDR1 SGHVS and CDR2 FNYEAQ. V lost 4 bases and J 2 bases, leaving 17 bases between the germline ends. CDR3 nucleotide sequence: TGTGCCAGCAGCTCCCTTGGGGCTTTGGGTAACACTGAAGCTTTCTTT. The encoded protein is CASSSLGALGNTEAFF. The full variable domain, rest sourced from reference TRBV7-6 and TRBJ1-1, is GAGVSQSPRYKVTKRGQDVALRCDPISGHVSLYWYRQALGQGPEFLTYFNYEAQQDKSGLPNDRFSAERPEGSISTLTIQRTEQRDSAMYRCASSSLGALGNTEAFFGQGTRLTVV.

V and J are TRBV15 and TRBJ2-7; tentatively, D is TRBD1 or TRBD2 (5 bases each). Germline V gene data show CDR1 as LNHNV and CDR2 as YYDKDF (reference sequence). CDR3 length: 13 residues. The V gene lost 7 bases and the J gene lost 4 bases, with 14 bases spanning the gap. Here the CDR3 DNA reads TGTGCCACCACCAGCGAGGGGACGTACGAGCAGTACTTC. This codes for CATTSEGTYEQYF. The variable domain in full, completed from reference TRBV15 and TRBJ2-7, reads DAMVIQNPRYQVTQFGKPVTLSCSQTLNHNVMYWYQQKSSQAPKLLFHYYDKDFNNEADTPDNFQSRRPNTSFCFLDIRSPGLGDTAMYLCATTSEGTYEQYFGPGTRLTVT.

The CDR3 region is CASSFPGTHYNEQFF. Here the CDR3 DNA reads TGTGCCAGCAGTTTTCCGGGGACTCATTACAATGAGCAGTTCTTC. This rearrangement joins TRBV27 to TRBJ2-1; TRBD2 is a possible D gene (6 bases). Between the trimmed V and J ends, which lost 3 bases and 4 bases, there was a span of 13 bases. The V gene's germline CDR1 is MNHEY and CDR2 SMNVEV (reference sequence). The CDR3 has 15 residues.

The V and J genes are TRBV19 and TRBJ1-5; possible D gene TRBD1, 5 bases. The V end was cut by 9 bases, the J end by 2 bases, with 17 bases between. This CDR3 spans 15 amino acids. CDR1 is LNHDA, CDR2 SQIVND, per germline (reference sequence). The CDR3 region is CASGLSWGGNQPQHF. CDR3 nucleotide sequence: TGTGCCAGCGGACTTTCGTGGGGGGGCAATCAGCCCCAGCATTTT.

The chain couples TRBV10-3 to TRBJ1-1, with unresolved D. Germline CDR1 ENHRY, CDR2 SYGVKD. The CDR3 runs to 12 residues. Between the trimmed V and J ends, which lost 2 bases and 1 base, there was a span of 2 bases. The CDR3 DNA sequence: TGTGCCATCAGTGAGGGGAACACTGAAGCTTTCTTT. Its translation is CAISEGNTEAFF.

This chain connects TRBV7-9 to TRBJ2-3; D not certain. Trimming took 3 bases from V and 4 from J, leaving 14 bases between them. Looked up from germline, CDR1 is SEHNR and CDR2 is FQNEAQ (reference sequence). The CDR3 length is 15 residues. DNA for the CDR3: TGTGCCAGCAGCTTGGGGTGGTCGTTATCAGATACGCAGTATTTT. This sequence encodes CASSLGWSLSDTQYF.

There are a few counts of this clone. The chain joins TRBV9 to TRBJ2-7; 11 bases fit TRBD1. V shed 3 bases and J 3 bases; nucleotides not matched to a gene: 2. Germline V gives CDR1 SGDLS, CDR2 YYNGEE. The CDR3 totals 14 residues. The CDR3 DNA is TGTGCCAGCAGCGCCGGGACAGGGGGCTACGAGCAGTACTTC. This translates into CASSAGTGGYEQYF.

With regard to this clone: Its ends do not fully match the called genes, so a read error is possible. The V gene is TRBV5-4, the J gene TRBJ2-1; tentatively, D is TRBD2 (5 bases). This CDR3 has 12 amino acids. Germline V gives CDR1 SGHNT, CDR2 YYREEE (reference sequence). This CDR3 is CASSQDLGWRIF. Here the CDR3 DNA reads TGTGCCAGCAGCCAAGATTTGGGCTGGAGGATCTTC.

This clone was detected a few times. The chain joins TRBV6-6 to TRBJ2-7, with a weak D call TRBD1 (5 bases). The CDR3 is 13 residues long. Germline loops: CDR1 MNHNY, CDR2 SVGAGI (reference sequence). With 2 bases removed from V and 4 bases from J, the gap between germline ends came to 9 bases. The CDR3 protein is CASSYPTDYEQYF. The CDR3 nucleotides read TGTGCCAGCAGTTACCCGACAGATTACGAGCAGTACTTC.

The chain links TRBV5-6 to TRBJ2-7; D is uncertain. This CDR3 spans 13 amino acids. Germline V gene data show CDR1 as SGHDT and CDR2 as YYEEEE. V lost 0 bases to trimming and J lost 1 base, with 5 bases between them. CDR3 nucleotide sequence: TGTGCCAGCAGCTTGGGAGTGTCCTACGAGCAGTACTTC. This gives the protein CASSLGVSYEQYF.

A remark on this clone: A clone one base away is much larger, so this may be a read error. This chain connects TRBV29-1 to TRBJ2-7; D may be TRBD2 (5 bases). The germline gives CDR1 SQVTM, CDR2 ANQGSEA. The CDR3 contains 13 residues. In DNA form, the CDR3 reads TGCGGCGTTGAAGAGGAGTCGGGGAACGAGCAGTACTTC. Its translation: CGVEEESGNEQYF.

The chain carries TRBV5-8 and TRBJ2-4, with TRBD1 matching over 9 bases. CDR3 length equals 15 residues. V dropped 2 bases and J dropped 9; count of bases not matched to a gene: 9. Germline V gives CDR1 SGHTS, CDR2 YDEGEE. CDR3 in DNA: TGTGCCAGCAGCTTTCCGGGACAGGGCCGGAGCATTCAGTACTTC. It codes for CASSFPGQGRSIQYF.

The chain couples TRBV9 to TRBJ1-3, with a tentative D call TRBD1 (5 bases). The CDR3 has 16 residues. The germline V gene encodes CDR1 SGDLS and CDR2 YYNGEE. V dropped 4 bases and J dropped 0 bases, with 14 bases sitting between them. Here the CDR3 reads CASSSRVGSSGNTIYF. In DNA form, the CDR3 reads TGTGCCAGCAGCAGCAGGGTTGGTAGCTCTGGAAACACCATATATTTT.

The CDR3 loop reads CACRGASNQPQHF. The CDR3 DNA reads as TGTGCCTGCCGCGGGGCGAGCAATCAGCCCCAGCATTTT. The V gene is TRBV30, the J gene TRBJ1-5; D is possibly TRBD1 (5 bases). The germline V and J ends were trimmed by 6 bases and 1 base, with 10 bases remaining between them. CDR1 and CDR2 (germline): GTSNPN, SVGIG (reference sequence). The CDR3 spans 13 residues. The full variable domain, with the rest looked up from reference TRBV30 and TRBJ1-5, is SQTIHQWPATLVQPVGSPLSLECTVEGTSNPNLYWYRQAAGRGLQLLFYSVGIGQISSEVPQNLSASRPQDRQFILSSKKLLLSDSGFYLCACRGASNQPQHFGDGTRLSIL.

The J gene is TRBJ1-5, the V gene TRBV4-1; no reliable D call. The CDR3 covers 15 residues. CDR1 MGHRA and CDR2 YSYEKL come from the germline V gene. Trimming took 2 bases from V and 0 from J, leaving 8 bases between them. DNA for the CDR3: TGCGCCAGCAGCCAATGGCCGATTAGCAATCAGCCCCAGCATTTT. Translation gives CASSQWPISNQPQHF.

The CDR3 spells CASSYGIPGEQYF. CDR3 in DNA: TGTGCCAGCAGTTACGGGATCCCGGGCGAGCAGTACTTC. The genes are TRBV6-9 and TRBJ2-7; TRBD2 might be the D (5 bases). Germline V gene lookup returns CDR1 MNHGY and CDR2 SVAAGI. The CDR3 has 13 amino acids. Trimming pared 3 bases from V and 6 bases from J, leaving 12 bases between.

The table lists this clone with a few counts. The CDR3 here is CASSPGQGVSPLHF. CDR3 sequence (DNA): TGTGCCAGCAGCCCGGGACAGGGAGTTTCACCCCTCCACTTT. The rearrangement uses TRBV27 and TRBJ1-6, with 9 bases that match TRBD1. Per the germline V gene, CDR1 is MNHEY and CDR2 is SMNVEV (reference sequence). This CDR3 region has 14 residues. J was trimmed by 9 bases and V by 6 bases; bases with no gene match: 6.

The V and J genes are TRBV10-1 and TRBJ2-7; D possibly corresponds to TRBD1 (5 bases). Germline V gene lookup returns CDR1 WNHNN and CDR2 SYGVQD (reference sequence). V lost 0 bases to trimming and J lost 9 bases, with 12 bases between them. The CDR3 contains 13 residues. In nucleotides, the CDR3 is TGCGCCAGCAGTGAGTCAGGGGCCTTCGGGCAGTACTTC. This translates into CASSESGAFGQYF.

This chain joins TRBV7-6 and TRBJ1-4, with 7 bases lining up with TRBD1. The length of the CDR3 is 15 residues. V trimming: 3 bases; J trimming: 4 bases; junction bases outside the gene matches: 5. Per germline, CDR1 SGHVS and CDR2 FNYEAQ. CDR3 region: CASSLLTGSNEKLFF. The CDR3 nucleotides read TGTGCCAGCAGCTTGTTGACAGGGAGTAATGAAAAACTGTTTTTT.